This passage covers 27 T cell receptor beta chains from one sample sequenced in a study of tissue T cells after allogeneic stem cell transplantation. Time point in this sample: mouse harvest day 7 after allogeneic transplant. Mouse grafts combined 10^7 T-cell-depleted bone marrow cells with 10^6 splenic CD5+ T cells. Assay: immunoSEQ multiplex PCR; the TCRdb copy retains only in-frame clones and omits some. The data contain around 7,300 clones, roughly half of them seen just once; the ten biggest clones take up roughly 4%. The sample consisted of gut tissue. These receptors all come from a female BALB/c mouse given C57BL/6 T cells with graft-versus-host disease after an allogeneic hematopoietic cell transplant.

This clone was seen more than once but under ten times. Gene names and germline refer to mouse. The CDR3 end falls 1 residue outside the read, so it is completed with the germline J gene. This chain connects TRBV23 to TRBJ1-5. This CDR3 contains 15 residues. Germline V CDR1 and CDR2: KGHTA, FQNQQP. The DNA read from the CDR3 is TGCTCCAGCAGTCAATCGGCCAGAAACAACCAGGCTCCGCTT. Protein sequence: CSSSQSARNNQAPL. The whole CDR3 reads CSSSQSARNNQAPLF. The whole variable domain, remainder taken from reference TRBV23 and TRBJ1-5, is DAAVTQKPRYLIKMKGQEAEMKCIPEKGHTAVFWYQQKQSKELKFLIYFQNQQPLDQIDMVKERFSAVCPSSSLCSLGIRTCEAEDSALYLCSSSQSARNNQAPLFGEGTRLSVL.

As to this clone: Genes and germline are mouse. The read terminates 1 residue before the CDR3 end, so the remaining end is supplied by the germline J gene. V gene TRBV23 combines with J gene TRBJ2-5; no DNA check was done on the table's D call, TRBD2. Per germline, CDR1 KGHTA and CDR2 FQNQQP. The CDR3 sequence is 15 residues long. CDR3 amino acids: CSSSQSWGGQDTQYF. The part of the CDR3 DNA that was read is TGCTCCAGCAGTCAATCCTGGGGGGGCCAAGACACCCAGTAC.

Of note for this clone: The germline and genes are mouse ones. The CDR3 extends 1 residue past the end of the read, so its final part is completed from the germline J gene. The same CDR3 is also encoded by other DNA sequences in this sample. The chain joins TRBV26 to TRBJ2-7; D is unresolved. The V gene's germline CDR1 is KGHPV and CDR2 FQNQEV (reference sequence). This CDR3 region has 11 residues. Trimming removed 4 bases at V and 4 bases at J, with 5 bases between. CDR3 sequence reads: CASSRQYEQYF. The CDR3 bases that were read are TGTGCCAGCAGTCGACAATATGAACAGTAC.

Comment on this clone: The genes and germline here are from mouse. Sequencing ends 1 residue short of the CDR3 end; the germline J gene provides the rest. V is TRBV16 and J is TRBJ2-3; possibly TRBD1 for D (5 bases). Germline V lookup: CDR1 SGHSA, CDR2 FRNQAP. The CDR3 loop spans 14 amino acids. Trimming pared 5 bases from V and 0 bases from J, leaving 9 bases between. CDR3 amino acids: CASSRQSSAETLYF. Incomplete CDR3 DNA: TGTGCAAGCAGCAGACAGTCTAGTGCAGAAACGCTGTAT. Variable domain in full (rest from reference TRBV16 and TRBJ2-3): NAGVIQTPRHKVTGKGQEATLWCEPISGHSAVFWYRQTIVQGLEFLTYFRNQAPIDDSGMPKERFSAQMPNQSHSTLKIQSTQPQDSAVYLCASSRQSSAETLYFGSGTRLTVL.

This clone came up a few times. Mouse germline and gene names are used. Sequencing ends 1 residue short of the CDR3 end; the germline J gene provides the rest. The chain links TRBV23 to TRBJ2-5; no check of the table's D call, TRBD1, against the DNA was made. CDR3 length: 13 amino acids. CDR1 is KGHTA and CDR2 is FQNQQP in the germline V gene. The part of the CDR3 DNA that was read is TGCTCCAGCAGTCAATCACACAAAGACACCCAGTAC. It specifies CSSSQSHKDTQY. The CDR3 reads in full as CSSSQSHKDTQYF.

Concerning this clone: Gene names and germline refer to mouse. CDR3 DNA (partial): TGTGCCAGCAGCCAAGAAAACACAGAAGTCTTC. Translation gives CASSQENTEVF. The full CDR3 protein reads CASSQENTEVFF. The chain is built from TRBV2 and TRBJ1-1; D unclear. The read finishes 1 residue shy of the CDR3 end, and the germline J gene is used to complete it. The germline V gene encodes CDR1 LGHNA and CDR2 YSYQKL. The CDR3 covers 12 residues. Between the trimmed V and J ends, which lost 0 bases and 1 base, there was a span of 0 bases.

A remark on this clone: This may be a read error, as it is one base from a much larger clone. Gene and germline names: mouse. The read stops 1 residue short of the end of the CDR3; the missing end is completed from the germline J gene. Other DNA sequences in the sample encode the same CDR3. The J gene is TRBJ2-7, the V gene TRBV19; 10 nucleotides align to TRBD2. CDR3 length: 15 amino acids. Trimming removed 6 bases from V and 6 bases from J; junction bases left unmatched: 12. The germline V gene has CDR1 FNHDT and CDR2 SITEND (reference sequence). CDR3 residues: CASTRGGLGGLEQYF. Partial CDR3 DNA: TGTGCCAGCACTCGGGGGGGGCTGGGGGGGCTTGAACAGTAC.

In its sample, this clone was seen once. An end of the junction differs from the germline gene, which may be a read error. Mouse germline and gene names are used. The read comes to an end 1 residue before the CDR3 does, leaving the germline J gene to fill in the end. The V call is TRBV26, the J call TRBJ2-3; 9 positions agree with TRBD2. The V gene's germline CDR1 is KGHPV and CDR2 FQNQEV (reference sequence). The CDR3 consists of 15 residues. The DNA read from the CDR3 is TGTACCAGCAGACGGGACTGGGCTAGTGCAGAAACGCTGTAT. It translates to CTSRRDWASAETLY. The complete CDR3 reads CTSRRDWASAETLYF.

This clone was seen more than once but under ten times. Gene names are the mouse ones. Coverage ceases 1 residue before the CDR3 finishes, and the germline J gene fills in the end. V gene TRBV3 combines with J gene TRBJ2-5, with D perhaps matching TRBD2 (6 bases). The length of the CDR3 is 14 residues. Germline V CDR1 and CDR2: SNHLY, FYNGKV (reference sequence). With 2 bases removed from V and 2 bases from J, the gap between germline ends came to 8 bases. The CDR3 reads CASSLLGSQDTQYF. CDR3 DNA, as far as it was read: TGTGCCAGCAGCTTACTGGGGAGCCAAGACACCCAGTAC. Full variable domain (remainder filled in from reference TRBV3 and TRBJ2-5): GPKVLQIPSHQIIDMGQMVTLNCDPVSNHLYFYWYKQILGQQMEFLVNFYNGKVMEKSKLFKDQFSVERPDGSYFTLKIQPTALEDSAVYFCASSLLGSQDTQYFGPGTRLLVL.

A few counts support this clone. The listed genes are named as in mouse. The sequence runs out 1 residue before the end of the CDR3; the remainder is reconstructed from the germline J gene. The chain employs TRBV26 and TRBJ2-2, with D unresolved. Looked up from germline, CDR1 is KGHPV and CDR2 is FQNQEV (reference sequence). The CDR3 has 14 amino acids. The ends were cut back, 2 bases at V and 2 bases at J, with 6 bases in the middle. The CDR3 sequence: CASSLRQNTGQLYF. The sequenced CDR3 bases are TGTGCCAGCAGTCTGAGGCAGAACACCGGGCAGCTCTAC.

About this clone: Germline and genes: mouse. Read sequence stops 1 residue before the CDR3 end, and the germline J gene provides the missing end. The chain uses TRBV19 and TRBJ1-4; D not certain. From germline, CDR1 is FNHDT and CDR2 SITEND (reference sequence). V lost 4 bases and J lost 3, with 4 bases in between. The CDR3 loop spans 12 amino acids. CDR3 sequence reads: CASSGTNERLFF. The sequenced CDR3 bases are TGTGCCAGCAGTGGGACCAACGAAAGATTATTT.

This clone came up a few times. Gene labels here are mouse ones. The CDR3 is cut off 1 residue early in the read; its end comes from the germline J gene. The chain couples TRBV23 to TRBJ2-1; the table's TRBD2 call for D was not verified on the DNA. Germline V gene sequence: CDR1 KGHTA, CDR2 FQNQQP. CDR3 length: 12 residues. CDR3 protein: CSSTWGIAEQFF. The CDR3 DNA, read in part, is TGCTCCAGCACCTGGGGGATTGCTGAGCAGTTC.

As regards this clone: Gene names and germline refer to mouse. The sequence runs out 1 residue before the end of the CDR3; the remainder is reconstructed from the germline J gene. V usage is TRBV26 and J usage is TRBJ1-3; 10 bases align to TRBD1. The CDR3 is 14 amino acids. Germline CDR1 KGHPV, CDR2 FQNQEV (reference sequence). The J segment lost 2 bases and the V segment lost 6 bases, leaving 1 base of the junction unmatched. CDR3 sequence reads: CASRGQGTGNTLYF. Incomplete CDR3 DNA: TGTGCCAGCAGGGGACAGGGGACTGGAAATACGCTCTAT.

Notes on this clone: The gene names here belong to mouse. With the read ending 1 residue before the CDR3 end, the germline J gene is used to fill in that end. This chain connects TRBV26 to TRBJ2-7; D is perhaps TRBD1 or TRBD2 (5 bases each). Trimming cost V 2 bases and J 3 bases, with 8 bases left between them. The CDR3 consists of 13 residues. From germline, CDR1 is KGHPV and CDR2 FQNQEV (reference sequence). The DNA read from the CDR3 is TGTGCCAGCAGTCTGGACGGGGGCTATGAACAGTAC. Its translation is CASSLDGGYEQY. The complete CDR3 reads CASSLDGGYEQYF.

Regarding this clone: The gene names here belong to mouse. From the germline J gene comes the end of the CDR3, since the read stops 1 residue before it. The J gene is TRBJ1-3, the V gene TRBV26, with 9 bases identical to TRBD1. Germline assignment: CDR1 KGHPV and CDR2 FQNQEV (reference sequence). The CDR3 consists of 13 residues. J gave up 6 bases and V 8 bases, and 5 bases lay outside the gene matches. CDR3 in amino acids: CASAGTGINTLYF. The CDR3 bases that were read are TGTGCCAGCGCCGGGACAGGGATAAATACGCTCTAT.

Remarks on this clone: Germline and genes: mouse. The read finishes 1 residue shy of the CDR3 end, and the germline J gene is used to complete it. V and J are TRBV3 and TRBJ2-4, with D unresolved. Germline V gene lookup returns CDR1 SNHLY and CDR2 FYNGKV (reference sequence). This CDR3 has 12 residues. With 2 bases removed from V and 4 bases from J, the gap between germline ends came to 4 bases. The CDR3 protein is CASSLTENTLYF. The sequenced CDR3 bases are TGTGCCAGCAGCTTAACAGAAAACACCTTGTAC.

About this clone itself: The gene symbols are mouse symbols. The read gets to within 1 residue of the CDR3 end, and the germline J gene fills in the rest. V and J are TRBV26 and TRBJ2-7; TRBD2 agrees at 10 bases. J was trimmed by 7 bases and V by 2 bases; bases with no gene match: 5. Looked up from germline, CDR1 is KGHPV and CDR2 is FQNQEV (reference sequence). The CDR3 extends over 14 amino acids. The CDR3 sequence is CASSLGLGGREQYF. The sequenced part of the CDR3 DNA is TGTGCCAGCAGTCTGGGGCTGGGGGGGCGCGAACAGTAC.

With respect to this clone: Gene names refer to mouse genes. CDR3 DNA (partial): TGTGCCAGCAGTAGGGGGGGAAACACCTTGTAC. This translates into CASSRGGNTLY. The whole CDR3 is CASSRGGNTLYF. The chain links TRBV26 to TRBJ2-4; possible D gene TRBD2, 7 bases. The read terminates 1 residue before the CDR3 end, so the remaining end is supplied by the germline J gene. Trimming took off 5 bases at V and 5 bases at J, with 8 bases between the two ends. This CDR3 spans 12 amino acids. Per germline, CDR1 KGHPV and CDR2 FQNQEV (reference sequence).

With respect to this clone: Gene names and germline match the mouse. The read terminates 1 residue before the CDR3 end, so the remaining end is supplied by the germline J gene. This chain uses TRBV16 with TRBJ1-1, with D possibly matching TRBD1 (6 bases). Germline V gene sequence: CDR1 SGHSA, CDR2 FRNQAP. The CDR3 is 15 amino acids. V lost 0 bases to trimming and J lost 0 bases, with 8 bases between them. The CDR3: CASSLDRTANTEVFF. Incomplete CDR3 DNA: TGTGCAAGCAGCTTAGACAGGACAGCAAACACAGAAGTCTTC. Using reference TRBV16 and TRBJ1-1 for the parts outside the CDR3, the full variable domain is NAGVIQTPRHKVTGKGQEATLWCEPISGHSAVFWYRQTIVQGLEFLTYFRNQAPIDDSGMPKERFSAQMPNQSHSTLKIQSTQPQDSAVYLCASSLDRTANTEVFFGKGTRLTVV.

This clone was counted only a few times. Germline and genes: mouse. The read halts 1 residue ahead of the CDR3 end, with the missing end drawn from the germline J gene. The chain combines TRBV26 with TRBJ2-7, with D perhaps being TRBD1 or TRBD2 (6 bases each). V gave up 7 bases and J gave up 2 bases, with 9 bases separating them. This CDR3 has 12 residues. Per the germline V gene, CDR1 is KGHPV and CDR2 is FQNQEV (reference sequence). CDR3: CASTGGAYEQYF. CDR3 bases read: TGTGCCAGCACCGGGGGCGCCTATGAACAGTAC. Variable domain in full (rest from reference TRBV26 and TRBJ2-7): NSKVIQTPRYLVKGQGQKAKMRCIPEKGHPVVFWYQQNKNNEFKFLINFQNQEVLQQIDMTEKRFSAECPSNSPCSLEIQSSEAGDSALYLCASTGGAYEQYFGPGTRLTVL.

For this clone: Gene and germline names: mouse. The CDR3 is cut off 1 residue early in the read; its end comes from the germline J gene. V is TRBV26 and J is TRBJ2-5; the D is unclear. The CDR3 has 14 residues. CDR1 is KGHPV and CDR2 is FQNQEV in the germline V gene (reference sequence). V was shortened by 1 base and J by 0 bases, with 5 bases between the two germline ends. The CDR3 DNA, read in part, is TGTGCCAGCAGTCTGTTCATTAACCAAGACACCCAGTAC. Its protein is CASSLFINQDTQY. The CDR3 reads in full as CASSLFINQDTQYF.

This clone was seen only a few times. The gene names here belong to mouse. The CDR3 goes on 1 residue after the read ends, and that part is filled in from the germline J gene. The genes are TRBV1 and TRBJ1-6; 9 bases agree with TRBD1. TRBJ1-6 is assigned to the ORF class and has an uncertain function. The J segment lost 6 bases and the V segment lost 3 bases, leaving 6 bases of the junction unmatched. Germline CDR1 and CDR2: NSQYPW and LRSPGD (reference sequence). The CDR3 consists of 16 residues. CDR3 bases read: TGCACCTGCAGTGCCTTACAGGGGGCGGGTAATTCGCCCCTCTAC. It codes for CTCSALQGAGNSPLY. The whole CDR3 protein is CTCSALQGAGNSPLYF.

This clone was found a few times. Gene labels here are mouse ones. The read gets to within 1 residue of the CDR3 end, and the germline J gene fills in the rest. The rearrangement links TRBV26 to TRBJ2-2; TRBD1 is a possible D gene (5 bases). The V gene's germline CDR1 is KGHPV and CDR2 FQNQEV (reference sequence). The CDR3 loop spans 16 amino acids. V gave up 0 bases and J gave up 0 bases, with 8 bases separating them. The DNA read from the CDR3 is TGTGCCAGCAGTCTGTCGAGAGGGGCAAACACCGGGCAGCTCTAC. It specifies CASSLSRGANTGQLY. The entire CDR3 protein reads CASSLSRGANTGQLYF.

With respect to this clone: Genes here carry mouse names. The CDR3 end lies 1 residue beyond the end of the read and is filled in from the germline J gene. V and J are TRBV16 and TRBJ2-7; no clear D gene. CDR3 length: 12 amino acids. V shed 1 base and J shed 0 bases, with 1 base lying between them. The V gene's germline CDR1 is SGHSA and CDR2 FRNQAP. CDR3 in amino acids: CASSLVSYEQYF. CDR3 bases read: TGTGCAAGCAGCTTAGTCTCCTATGAACAGTAC.

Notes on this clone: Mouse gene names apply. CDR3 residues: CSSSQSGGAGTGQLYF. The sequenced part of the CDR3 DNA is TGCTCCAGCAGTCAATCGGGGGGCGCGGGCACCGGGCAGCTCTAC. The chain is built from TRBV23 and TRBJ2-2; the DNA was not compared with TRBD2, the D call given in the table. The read is 1 residue too short to cover the CDR3 end, so that end is filled in from the germline J gene. Germline CDR1 and CDR2: KGHTA and FQNQQP. The CDR3 is made up of 16 amino acids.

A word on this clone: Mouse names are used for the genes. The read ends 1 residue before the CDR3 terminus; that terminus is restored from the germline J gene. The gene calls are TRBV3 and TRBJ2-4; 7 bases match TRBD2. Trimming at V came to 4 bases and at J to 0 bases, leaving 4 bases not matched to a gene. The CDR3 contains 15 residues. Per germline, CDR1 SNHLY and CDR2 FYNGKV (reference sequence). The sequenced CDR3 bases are TGTGCCAGCAGCTCTAGGACTGGTAGTCAAAACACCTTGTAC. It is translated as CASSSRTGSQNTLY. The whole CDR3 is CASSSRTGSQNTLYF.

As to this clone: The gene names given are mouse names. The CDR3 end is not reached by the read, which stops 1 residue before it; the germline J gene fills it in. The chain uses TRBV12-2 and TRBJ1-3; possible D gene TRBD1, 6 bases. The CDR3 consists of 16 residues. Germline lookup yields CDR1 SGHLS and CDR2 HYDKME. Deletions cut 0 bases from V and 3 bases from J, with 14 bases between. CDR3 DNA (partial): TGTGCCAGCTCTCTCGAGGGGGGGGCGCTTGGAAATACGCTCTAT. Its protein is CASSLEGGALGNTLY. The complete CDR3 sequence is CASSLEGGALGNTLYF.